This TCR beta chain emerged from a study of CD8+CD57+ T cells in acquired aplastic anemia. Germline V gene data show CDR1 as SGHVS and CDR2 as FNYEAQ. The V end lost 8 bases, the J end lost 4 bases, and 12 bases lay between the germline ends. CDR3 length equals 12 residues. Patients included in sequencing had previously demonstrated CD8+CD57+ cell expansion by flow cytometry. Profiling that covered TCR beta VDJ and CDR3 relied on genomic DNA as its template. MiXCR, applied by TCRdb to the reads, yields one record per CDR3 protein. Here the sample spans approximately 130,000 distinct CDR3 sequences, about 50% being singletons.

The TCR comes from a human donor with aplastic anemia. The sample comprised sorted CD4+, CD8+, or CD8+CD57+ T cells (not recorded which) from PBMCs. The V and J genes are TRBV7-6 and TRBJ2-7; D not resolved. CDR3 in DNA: TGTGCCAGCTCGAGGCTGGGGTACGAGCAGTACTTC. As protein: CASSRLGYEQYF.